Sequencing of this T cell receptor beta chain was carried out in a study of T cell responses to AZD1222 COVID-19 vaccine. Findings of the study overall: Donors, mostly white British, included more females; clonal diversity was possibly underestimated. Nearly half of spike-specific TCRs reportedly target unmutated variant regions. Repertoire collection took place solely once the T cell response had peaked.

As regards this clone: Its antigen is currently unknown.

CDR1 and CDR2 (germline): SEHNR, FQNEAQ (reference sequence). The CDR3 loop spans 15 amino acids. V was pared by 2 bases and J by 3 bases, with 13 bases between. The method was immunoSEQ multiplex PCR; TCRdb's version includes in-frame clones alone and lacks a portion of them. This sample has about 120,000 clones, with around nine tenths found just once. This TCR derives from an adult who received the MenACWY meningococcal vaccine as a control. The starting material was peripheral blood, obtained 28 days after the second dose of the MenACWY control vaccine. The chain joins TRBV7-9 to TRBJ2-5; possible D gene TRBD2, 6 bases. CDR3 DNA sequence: TGTGCCAGCAGCTTACGCCACGGGGGAGAAGAGACCCAGTACTTC. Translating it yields CASSLRHGGEETQYF. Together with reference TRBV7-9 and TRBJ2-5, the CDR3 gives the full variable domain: DTGVSQNPRHKITKRGQNVTFRCDPISEHNRLYWYRQTLGQGPEFLTYFQNEAQLEKSRLLSDRFSAERPKGSFSTLEIQRTEQGDSAMYLCASSLRHGGEETQYFGPGTRLLVL.